This T cell receptor (beta chain) comes out of a study of T cell responses to AZD1222 COVID-19 vaccine. Study-level results: Donors skewed white British and female; clonal diversity was possibly underestimated. Sampled repertoires all dated from after the peak T cell response. Regions left unmutated in variants are reportedly the target of nearly half of spike-specific TCRs.

Generated by immunoSEQ multiplex PCR, the TCRdb table keeps only in-frame clones and is missing some. This sample yields 100,000 to 150,000 clones, of which around 85% are seen a single time; about 4.4% belongs to the top ten. Germline-derived CDR1 and CDR2 are SGHDT and YYEEEE. Between the trimmed V and J ends, which lost 4 bases and 4 bases, there was a span of 14 bases. This CDR3 spans 14 amino acids. Some second doses came at about 4 weeks and others at about 12 weeks; these were pooled. This clone was found a few times. Its antigen is currently unknown. This sequence originates from an adult who received the AZD1222 COVID-19 vaccine. Sequences were derived from peripheral blood, sampled 28 days after the second AZD1222 dose. The rearrangement links TRBV5-6 to TRBJ2-5; D gene unclear. In DNA form, the CDR3 reads TGTGCCAGCAGCATGGGCTTCCGAGGAGAGACCCAGTACTTC. It codes for CASSMGFRGETQYF.